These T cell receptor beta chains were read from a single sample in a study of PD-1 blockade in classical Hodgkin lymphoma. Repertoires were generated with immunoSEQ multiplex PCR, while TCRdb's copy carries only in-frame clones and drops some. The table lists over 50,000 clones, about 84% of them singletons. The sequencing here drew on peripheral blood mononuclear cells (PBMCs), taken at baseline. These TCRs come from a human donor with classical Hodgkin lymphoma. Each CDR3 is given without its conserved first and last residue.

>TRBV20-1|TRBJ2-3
SAIGGDTQY
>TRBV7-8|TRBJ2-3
ASSLSGGITDTQY
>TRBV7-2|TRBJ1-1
ASSSRGGQLNTEAF
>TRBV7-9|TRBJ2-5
ASSLRELASGETQY
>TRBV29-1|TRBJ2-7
SVPLGGEQY
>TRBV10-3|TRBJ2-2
AISEARLGKTGELF
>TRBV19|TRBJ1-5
ASSMGNSNQPQH
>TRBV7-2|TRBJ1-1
ASSPLYGVTGGLEAF
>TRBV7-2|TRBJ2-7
ASSLGGPVGYEQY
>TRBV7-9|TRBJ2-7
ASSLNSLFPEQY
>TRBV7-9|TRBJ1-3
ASSFDRLFGNTIY
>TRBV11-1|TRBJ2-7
ASSFGPPGPLYEQY
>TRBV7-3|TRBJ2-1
ASSSGSSYNEQF
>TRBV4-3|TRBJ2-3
ASSQGSPAGGLADTQY
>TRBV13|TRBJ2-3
ASSSSMGQGAEPDTQY
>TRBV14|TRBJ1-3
ASSQARGRGNTIY
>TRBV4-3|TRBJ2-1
ASSQDGQGFSEQF
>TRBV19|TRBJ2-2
ASATSNTGELF
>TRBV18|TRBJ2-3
ASSPGLAGDRLQY
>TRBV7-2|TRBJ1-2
ASSQTGTAFYGYT
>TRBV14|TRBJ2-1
ASSPISGQGDEQF
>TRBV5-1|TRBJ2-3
ASSLGLAGGRQTSTDTQY
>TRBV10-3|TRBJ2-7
AISETRLVASYEQY
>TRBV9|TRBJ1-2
ASSVSGHLGNYGYT
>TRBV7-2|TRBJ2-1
ASSPGLAVYNEQF
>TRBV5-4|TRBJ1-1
ASTKQGRDTEAF
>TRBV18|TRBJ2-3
ASSPLGLAGDTQY
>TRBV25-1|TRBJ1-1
ASSEWQGWGRAF
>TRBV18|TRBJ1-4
ASSQTGPNEKLF
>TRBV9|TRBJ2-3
ASSEIPGGRDTQY
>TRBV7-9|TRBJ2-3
ASSFRTSGRARIADTQY
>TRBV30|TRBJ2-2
AGLGEERRMGTGELF
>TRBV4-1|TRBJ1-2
ASRKSRQGLYGYT
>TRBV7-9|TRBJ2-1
ASSLASSGNEQF
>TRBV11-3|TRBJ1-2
ASSLERWDQDREYGYT
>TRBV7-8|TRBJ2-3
ASSYEDTQY
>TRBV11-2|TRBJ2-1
ASSPRFGAVTYNEQF
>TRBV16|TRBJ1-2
ASSQSSGLHGYT
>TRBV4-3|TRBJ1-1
ASSQFATENTEAF
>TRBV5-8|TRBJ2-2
ASSLDGLAGVTGTGELF
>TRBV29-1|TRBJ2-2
SVHLRRFTGELF
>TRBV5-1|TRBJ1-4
ASSLGALRGEKLF
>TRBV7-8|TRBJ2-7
ASSFWGQGVPYEQY
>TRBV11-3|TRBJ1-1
ASGLTGAYTEAF
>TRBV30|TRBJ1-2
ARRVGYGYT
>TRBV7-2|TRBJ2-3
ASSWEVEDTQY
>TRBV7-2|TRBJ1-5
ASRGGRGYQPQH
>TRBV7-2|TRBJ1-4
ASSQQGSTNEKLF
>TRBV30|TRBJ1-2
AWGDKTNYGYT
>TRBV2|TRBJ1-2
ASSADGPSGYT
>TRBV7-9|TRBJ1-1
ASSSDRGFMNTEAF
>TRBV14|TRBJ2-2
ASSQDADTGELF
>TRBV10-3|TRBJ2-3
AISGVSTDTQY
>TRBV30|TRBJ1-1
AWSLTGYTEAF
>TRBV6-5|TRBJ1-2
ASSYPYNYGYT
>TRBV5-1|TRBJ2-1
ASRGSGFNNEQF
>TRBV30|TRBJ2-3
AWSVPFLSTQY
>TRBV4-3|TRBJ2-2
ASSQDGAGEGTGELF
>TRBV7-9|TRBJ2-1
ASSIYALEQF